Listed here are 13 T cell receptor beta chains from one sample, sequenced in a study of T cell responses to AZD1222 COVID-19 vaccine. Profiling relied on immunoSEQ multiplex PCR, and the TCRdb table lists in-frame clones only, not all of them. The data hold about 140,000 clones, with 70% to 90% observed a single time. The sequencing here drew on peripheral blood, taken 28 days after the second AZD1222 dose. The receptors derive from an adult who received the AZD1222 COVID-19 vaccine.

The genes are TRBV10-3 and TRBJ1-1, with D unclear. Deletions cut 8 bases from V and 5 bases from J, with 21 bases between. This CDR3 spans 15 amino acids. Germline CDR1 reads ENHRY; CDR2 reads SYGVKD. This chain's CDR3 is CAIVVAGFNGTEAFF. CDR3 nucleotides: TGTGCCATCGTGGTTGCCGGGTTCAATGGGACTGAAGCTTTCTTT.

The CDR3 loop reads CSASVGLAGGKLYF. CDR3 in DNA: TGCAGTGCTAGTGTGGGACTAGCGGGGGGCAAACTGTATTTT. J is TRBJ2-3 and V is TRBV20-1; 15 nucleotides agree with TRBD2. V was clipped by 3 bases and J by 14 bases; unmatched bases: 9. Per the germline V gene, CDR1 is DFQATT and CDR2 is SNEGSKA (reference sequence). CDR3 length equals 14 residues.

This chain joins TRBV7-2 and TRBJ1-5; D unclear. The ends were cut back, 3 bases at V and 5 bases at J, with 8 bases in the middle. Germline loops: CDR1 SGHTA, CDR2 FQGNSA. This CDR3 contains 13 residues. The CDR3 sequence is CASSFQEDQPQHF. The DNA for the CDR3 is TGTGCCAGCAGCTTTCAAGAAGATCAGCCCCAGCATTTT.

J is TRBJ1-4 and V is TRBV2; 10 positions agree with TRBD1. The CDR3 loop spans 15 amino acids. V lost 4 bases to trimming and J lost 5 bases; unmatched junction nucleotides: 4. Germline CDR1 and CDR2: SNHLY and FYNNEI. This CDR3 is CASSVMGQGNEKLFF. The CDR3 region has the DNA TGTGCCAGCAGTGTAATGGGACAGGGGAATGAAAAACTGTTTTTT. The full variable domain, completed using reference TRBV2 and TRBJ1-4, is EPEVTQTPSHQVTQMGQEVILRCVPISNHLYFYWYRQILGQKVEFLVSFYNNEISEKSEIFDDQFSVERPDGSNFTLKIRSTKLEDSAMYFCASSVMGQGNEKLFFGSGTQLSVL.

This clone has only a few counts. CDR3 sequence (DNA): TGCGCCAGCAGCTTGGTTGTAGCGGCCGTGGGTTTCTACGAGCAGTACTTC. Protein product: CASSLVVAAVGFYEQYF. The chain carries TRBV5-1 and TRBJ2-7, with a tentative D call TRBD2 (6 bases). V was cut by 0 bases and J by 3 bases, with 19 bases left in between. This CDR3 has 17 residues. Germline CDR1 SGHRS, CDR2 YFSETQ.

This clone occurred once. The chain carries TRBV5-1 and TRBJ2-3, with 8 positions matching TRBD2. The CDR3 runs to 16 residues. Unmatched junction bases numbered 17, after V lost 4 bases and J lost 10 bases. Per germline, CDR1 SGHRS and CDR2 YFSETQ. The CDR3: CASSPLITRGGASQYF. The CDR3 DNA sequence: TGCGCCAGCAGCCCGCTAATAACACGGGGGGGCGCTTCGCAGTATTTT.

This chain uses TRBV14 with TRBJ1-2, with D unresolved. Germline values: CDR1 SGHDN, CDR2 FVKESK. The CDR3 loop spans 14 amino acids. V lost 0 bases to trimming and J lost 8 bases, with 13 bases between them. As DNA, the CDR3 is TGTGCCAGCAGCCAAGAGCCAGGAGCTGGCGGCTACACCTTC. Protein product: CASSQEPGAGGYTF.

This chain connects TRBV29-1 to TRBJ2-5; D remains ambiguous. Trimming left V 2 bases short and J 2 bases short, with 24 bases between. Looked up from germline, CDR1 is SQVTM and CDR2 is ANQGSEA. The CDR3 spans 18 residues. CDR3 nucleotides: TGCAGCGTTGAATCGGCGAGTTTGGGGTTCGGAGAACAAGAGACCCAGTACTTC. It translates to CSVESASLGFGEQETQYF.

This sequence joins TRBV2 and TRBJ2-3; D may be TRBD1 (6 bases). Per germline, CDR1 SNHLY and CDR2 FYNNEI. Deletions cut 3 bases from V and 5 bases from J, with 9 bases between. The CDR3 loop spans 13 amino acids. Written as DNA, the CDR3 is TGTGCCAGCAGTGATACAGGGCTAGATACGCAGTATTTT. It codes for CASSDTGLDTQYF. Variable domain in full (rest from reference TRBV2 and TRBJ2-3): EPEVTQTPSHQVTQMGQEVILRCVPISNHLYFYWYRQILGQKVEFLVSFYNNEISEKSEIFDDQFSVERPDGSNFTLKIRSTKLEDSAMYFCASSDTGLDTQYFGPGTRLTVL.

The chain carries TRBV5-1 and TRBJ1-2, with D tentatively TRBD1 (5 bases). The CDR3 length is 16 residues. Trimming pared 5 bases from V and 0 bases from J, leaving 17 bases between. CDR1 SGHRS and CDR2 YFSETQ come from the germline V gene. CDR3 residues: CASRRGEGTTNYGYTF. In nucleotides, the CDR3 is TGCGCCAGCAGGCGGGGAGAGGGGACTACTAACTATGGCTACACCTTC.

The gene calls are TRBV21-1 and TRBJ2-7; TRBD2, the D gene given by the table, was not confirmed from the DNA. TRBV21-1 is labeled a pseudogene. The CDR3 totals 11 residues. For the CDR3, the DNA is TGTGCCAGCAGCAACACGGACGAGCAGTACTTC. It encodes CASSNTDEQYF.

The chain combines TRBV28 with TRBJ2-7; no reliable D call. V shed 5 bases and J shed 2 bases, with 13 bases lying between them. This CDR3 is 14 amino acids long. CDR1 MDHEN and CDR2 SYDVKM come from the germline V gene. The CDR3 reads CASSHPTLTYEQYF. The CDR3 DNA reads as TGTGCCAGCAGTCACCCCACTCTTACCTACGAGCAGTACTTC.

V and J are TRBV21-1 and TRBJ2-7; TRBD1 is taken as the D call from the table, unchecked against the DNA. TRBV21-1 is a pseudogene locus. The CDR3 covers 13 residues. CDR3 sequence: CAGALDRAYEQYF. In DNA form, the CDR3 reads TGTGCCGGAGCTTTGGACAGAGCCTACGAGCAGTACTTC.